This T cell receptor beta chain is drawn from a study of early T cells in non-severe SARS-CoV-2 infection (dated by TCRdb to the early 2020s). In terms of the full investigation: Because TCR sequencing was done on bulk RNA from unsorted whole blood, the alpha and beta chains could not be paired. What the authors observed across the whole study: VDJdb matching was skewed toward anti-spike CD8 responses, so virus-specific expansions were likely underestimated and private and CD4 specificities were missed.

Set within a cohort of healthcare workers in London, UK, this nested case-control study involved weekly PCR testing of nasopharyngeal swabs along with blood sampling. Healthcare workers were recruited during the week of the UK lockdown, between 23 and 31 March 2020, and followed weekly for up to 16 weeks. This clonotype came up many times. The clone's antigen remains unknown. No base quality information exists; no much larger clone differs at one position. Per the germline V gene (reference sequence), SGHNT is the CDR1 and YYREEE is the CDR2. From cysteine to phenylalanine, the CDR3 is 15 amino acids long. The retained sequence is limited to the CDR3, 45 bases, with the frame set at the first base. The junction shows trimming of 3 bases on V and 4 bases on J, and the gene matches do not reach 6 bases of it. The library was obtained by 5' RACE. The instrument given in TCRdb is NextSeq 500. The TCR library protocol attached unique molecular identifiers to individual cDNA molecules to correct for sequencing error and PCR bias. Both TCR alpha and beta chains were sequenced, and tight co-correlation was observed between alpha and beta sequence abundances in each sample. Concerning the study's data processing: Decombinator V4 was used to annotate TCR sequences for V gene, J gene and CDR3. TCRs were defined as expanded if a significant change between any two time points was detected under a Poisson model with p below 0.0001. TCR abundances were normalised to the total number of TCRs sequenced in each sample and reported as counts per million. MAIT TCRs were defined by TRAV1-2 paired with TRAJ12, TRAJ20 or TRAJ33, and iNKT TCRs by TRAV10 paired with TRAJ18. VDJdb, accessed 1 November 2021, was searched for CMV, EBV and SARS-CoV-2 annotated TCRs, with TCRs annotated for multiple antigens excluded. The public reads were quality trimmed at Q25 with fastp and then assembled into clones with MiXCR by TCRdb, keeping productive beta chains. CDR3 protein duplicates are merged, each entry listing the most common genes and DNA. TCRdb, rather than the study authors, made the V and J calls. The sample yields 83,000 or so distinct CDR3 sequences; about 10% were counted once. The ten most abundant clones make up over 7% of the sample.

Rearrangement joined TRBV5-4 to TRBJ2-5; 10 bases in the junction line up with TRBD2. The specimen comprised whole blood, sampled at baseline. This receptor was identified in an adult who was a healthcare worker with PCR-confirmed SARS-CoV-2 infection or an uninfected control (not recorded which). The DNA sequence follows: TGTGCCAGCAGCTCCAAGCGGGAGGGTCTAGAGACCCAGTACTTC. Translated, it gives CASSSKREGLETQYF.